These T cell receptor beta chains were read from a single sample in a study of cytomegalovirus exposure and HLA in healthy donors. The data were produced by immunoSEQ multiplex PCR, yet TCRdb's version contains in-frame clones alone and is incomplete. The profile shows under 200,000 clones, about 75% of them singletons. The material sequenced was PBMCs. The receptors were sampled from a female donor in good health and CMV-seronegative. Each CDR3 is given with its conserved first and last residue. Each record gives: clone size, J gene, D gene, V gene, CDR3 protein, CDR3 DNA. A D gene is named only where the DNA matches it firmly. Not every row has a clone size; where given, it reads once, few, many or a size class.

- TRBJ2-6 TRBD1 TRBV9 CASSGRQGVNSGANVLTF TGTGCCAGCAGCGGGAGACAGGGGGTAAATTCTGGGGCCAACGTCCTGACTTTC
- TRBJ1-3 TRBD1 TRBV28 CASTRDSAGSTIYF TGTGCCAGCACCAGGGACAGTGCTGGAAGCACCATATATTTT
- TRBJ2-3 - TRBV10-3 CAISGKAEADTQYF TGTGCCATCAGTGGTAAAGCGGAGGCAGATACGCAGTATTTT
- TRBJ2-6 TRBD1 TRBV6-1 CASSGTGGSGANVLTF TGTGCCAGCAGTGGGACAGGGGGCTCTGGGGCCAACGTCCTGACTTTC
- TRBJ2-2 - TRBV6-4 CASSDRGTGELFF TGTGCCAGCAGTGACCGGGGCACCGGGGAGCTGTTTTTT
once TRBJ2-5 TRBD1 TRBV5-6 CASSSDPGTGQLETQYF TGTGCCAGCAGCTCGGATCCCGGGACAGGGCAGTTGGAGACCCAGTACTTC
- TRBJ2-5 TRBD2 TRBV5-1 CASSFLTSGQETQYF TGCGCCAGCAGCTTTTTGACTAGCGGACAAGAGACCCAGTACTTC
- TRBJ1-5 TRBD1 TRBV6-1 CASSDRQGTAQPQHF TGTGCCAGCAGTGATCGGCAGGGGACAGCCCAGCCCCAGCATTTT
- TRBJ1-1 - TRBV10-3 CAIRDRGAGNTEAFF TGTGCCATCAGGGACCGCGGGGCGGGGAACACTGAAGCTTTCTTT
- TRBJ1-2 - TRBV25-1 CASRGGESGYTF TGTGCCAGCCGGGGGGGGGAGAGCGGCTACACCTTC
- TRBJ1-1 TRBD1 TRBV18 CASSPSDRATYAFF TGTGCCAGCTCACCGTCGGACAGGGCGACGTACGCTTTCTTT
- TRBJ1-4 - TRBV19 CASSNRGTTNEKLFF TGTGCCAGTAGTAACCGGGGGACAACTAATGAAAAACTGTTTTTT
- TRBJ1-2 TRBD1 TRBV4-3 CASSSRTGDGYTF TGCGCCAGCAGCTCGCGGACAGGGGACGGCTACACCTTC
once TRBJ1-3 TRBD1 TRBV18 CASSPNRGQSGNTIYF TGTGCCAGCTCACCGAACAGGGGGCAATCTGGAAACACCATATATTTT
- TRBJ1-6 TRBD1 TRBV4-3 CASSQVQGYNSPLHF TGCGCCAGCAGCCAAGTACAGGGGTATAATTCACCCCTCCACTTT
- TRBJ2-7 TRBD1 TRBV4-3 CASSQDPGQVYYEQYF TGCGCCAGCAGCCAAGATCCGGGACAGGTTTACTACGAGCAGTACTTC
- TRBJ2-5 - TRBV7-2 CASSLNHGETQYF TGTGCCAGCAGCTTAAACCACGGGGAGACCCAGTACTTC
- TRBJ2-1 - TRBV30 CARGLAEYNEQFF TGTGCCCGGGGGCTAGCGGAATACAATGAGCAGTTCTTC
- TRBJ2-7 TRBD2 TRBV4-2 CASSQEGLAGDVPSYEQYF TGTGCCAGCAGCCAAGAGGGACTAGCGGGTGATGTACCCTCCTACGAGCAGTACTTC
- TRBJ1-1 TRBD1 TRBV19 CASSPSTGEAFF TGTGCCAGTAGTCCATCGACAGGGGAAGCTTTCTTT
few TRBJ1-2 - TRBV5-1 CASSLEGELGGYTF TGCGCCAGCAGCTTGGAGGGGGAGCTCGGTGGCTACACCTTC
- TRBJ2-7 TRBD2 TRBV30 CAWSGGSGLEQYF TGTGCCTGGAGTGGCGGGAGCGGCCTAGAGCAGTACTTC
- TRBJ2-1 - TRBV6-4 CASSEGAQNEQFF TGTGCCAGCAGTGAAGGGGCCCAGAATGAGCAGTTCTTC
- TRBJ2-7 TRBD2 TRBV7-2 CASSPTGTSGYEQYF TGTGCCAGCAGCCCGACCGGGACTAGCGGCTACGAGCAGTACTTC
- TRBJ2-1 TRBD1 TRBV7-2 CASSTQPGGAGNEQFF TGTGCCAGCAGCACCCAGCCAGGGGGCGCGGGTAATGAGCAGTTCTTC
- TRBJ1-3 - TRBV6-5 CASTGGFGNTIYF TGTGCCAGCACGGGAGGGTTTGGAAACACCATATATTTT
- TRBJ1-6 TRBD1 TRBV6-5 CASSSDRGRNSPLHF TGTGCCAGCAGTTCCGACAGGGGACGGAATTCACCCCTCCACTTT
- TRBJ1-5 - TRBV19 CASSLPRSQPQHF TGTGCCAGTAGTCTCCCTAGGAGTCAGCCCCAGCATTTT
- TRBJ2-2 TRBD2 TRBV4-3 CASSQVVLAGAGELFF TGCGCCAGCAGCCAAGTGGTCCTAGCGGGTGCCGGGGAGCTGTTTTTT
few TRBJ1-5 - TRBV10-2 CASRPGYSNQPQHF TGCGCCAGCAGGCCCGGTTATAGCAATCAGCCCCAGCATTTT
- TRBJ2-7 - TRBV2 CASSETRQDEQYF TGTGCCAGCAGTGAAACACGGCAGGACGAGCAGTACTTC
- TRBJ1-3 - TRBV7-8 CASSSPDSRSGNTIYF TGTGCCAGCAGCTCCCCCGACAGCCGCTCTGGAAACACCATATATTTT
- TRBJ2-3 TRBD2 TRBV4-2 CASSATTSGGATDTQYF TGTGCCAGCAGCGCCACGACTAGCGGGGGGGCCACAGATACGCAGTATTTT
- TRBJ2-4 - TRBV27 CASSAGLAKNIQYF TGTGCCAGCAGTGCCGGACTAGCCAAAAACATTCAGTACTTC
- TRBJ1-1 - TRBV15 CATERESNTEAFF TGTGCCACCGAAAGGGAGTCGAACACTGAAGCTTTCTTT
- TRBJ2-5 - TRBV29-1 CSVEKPPEETQYF TGCAGCGTTGAAAAACCCCCTGAGGAGACCCAGTACTTC
few TRBJ1-5 TRBD1 TRBV19 CASRDQGQGMGQPQHF TGTGCCAGTAGAGATCAGGGACAGGGAATGGGACAGCCCCAGCATTTT
few TRBJ1-1 TRBD1 TRBV6-5 CASRRDGTAEAFF TGTGCCAGCAGGCGCGACGGGACAGCTGAAGCTTTCTTT
- TRBJ1-1 - TRBV25-1 CASSELGAGEAFF TGTGCCAGCAGTGAATTGGGGGCCGGGGAAGCTTTCTTT
- TRBJ2-7 - TRBV2 CASSWQRSSDEQYF TGTGCCAGCAGTTGGCAGCGCTCCTCTGACGAGCAGTACTTC
- TRBJ2-3 TRBD2 TRBV28 CASSLSAGGTGNTQYF TGTGCCAGCAGTTTGTCGGCGGGAGGGACGGGGAATACGCAGTATTTT
- TRBJ1-2 TRBD1 TRBV27 CASSSPGQGAYGYTF TGTGCCAGCAGTTCCCCGGGGCAGGGGGCCTATGGCTACACCTTC
- TRBJ2-7 - TRBV5-4 CASSLSPNYEQYF TGTGCCAGCAGCTTAAGCCCAAACTACGAGCAGTACTTC
- TRBJ2-1 TRBD2 TRBV11-2 CASSFRLAGREQFF TGTGCCAGCAGCTTCAGACTAGCGGGACGAGAGCAGTTCTTC
few TRBJ1-4 TRBD1 TRBV28 CASSFGTANEKLFF TGTGCCAGCAGTTTTGGGACAGCTAATGAAAAACTGTTTTTT
- TRBJ2-5 - TRBV9 CASSEGAGLETQYF TGTGCCAGCAGCGAAGGGGCAGGGTTGGAGACCCAGTACTTC
- TRBJ2-7 TRBD2 TRBV5-6 CASSPRTRTHEQYF TGTGCCAGCAGCCCCCGGACTAGAACCCACGAGCAGTACTTC
once TRBJ1-6 - TRBV6-6 CASSYAGSNSPLHF TGTGCCAGCAGTTACGCGGGGTCCAATTCACCCCTCCACTTT
- TRBJ2-3 - TRBV9 CASSVEGQPTDTQYF TGTGCCAGCAGCGTAGAAGGACAGCCCACAGATACGCAGTATTTT
- TRBJ1-1 TRBD1 TRBV7-9 CASSSEGPGTGRAFF TGTGCCAGCAGTTCCGAAGGACCCGGGACAGGGAGAGCTTTCTTT
- TRBJ2-7 TRBD2 TRBV14 CASSLGLAGPYEQYF TGTGCCAGCAGCCTAGGGCTAGCGGGACCCTACGAGCAGTACTTC
few TRBJ2-1 - TRBV5-8 CASSSRQRVYNEQFF TGTGCCAGCAGCTCACGACAGAGAGTATACAATGAGCAGTTCTTC
- TRBJ2-3 - TRBV5-1 CASSVTASRTDTQYF TGCGCCAGCAGCGTTACAGCTTCTCGCACAGATACGCAGTATTTT
- TRBJ2-7 - TRBV6-1 CASIGTYGSYEQYF TGTGCCAGCATCGGGACTTACGGCTCCTACGAGCAGTACTTC
medium-sized TRBJ2-2 TRBD2 TRBV11-3 CASSLTTSGSFTGELFF TGTGCCAGCAGCTTAACGACTAGCGGGAGTTTCACCGGGGAGCTGTTTTTT